Reported below is one T cell receptor beta chain. Antigen specificity is unknown. This record belongs to a study of cytomegalovirus exposure and HLA in healthy donors. Donors counted as nominally healthy when sampled, yet unrecorded immune exposures were likely. Overall study findings and caveats: The listing of 150 or so TCR beta chains classed them as cytomegalovirus-associated.

Both 60 Vbeta primers and 13 Jbeta primers went into the PCR. Some clones are missing from TCRdb's copy, which holds only in-frame ones; the method was immunoSEQ multiplex PCR. The sample lists over 100,000 clones, around four fifths seen once, with about 1.5% in the top ten. The junction had 5 bases not matched to a gene; V was cut back by 3 bases and J by 0 bases. Germline V gene data show CDR1 as KGHSH and CDR2 as LQKENI. CDR3 length: 15 amino acids. The chain carries TRBV18 and TRBJ2-7, with TRBD1 identical over 7 bases. This receptor was taken from a man aged 35 to 55 in good health and CMV-seronegative. Sample: PBMCs. The CDR3 is CASSPSAGGSYEQYF. The CDR3, as DNA: TGTGCCAGCTCACCCTCAGCAGGGGGCTCCTACGAGCAGTACTTC.